These T cell receptor beta chains were read from a single sample in a study of identical twins. TCRdb processed the 5' RACE reads anew with MiXCR; each CDR3 protein has one entry. Of 510,000 or so distinct CDR3 sequences listed, 13% to 15% were seen once; the top ten hold 0.35% to 0.45%. These data were likewise used in another study, on yellow fever vaccine responses in identical twins.

What was sequenced was CD4+ T cells sorted from blood. All receptors come from a young woman in good health. Both conserved end residues are part of each CDR3. The order of the fields is D gene, J gene, clone size, V gene, CDR3 protein, CDR3 DNA. D genes are given only for firm matches. Rows may omit the clone size; those that give it use once, few, many or a size class.

>-|TRBJ1-1|few|TRBV4-2
CASSHITGNTEAFF
TGTGCCAGCAGCCACATTACAGGGAACACTGAAGCTTTCTTT
>-|TRBJ2-2|few|TRBV6-5
CASSYSPGRRTGELFF
TGTGCCAGCAGTTACTCCCCGGGACGGAGGACCGGGGAGCTGTTTTTT
>TRBD2|TRBJ2-1|-|TRBV5-1
CASSGPSGGRGWNEQFF
TGCGCCAGCAGCGGCCCTAGCGGCGGGAGGGGGTGGAATGAGCAGTTCTTC
>TRBD1|TRBJ1-2|few|TRBV20-1
CSGSAGGVGYGYTF
TGCAGTGGGTCGGCAGGGGGAGTGGGATATGGCTACACCTTC
>-|TRBJ2-3|few|TRBV29-1
CSVGTDARDTQYF
TGCAGCGTGGGGACGGACGCCAGAGATACGCAGTATTTT
>-|TRBJ2-3|few|TRBV5-1
CASSFAGPGPNTQYF
TGCGCCAGCAGCTTTGCAGGACCGGGCCCGAATACGCAGTATTTT
>-|TRBJ2-5|few|TRBV5-6
CASSPDGTQETQYF
TGTGCCAGCAGTCCAGACGGGACCCAAGAGACCCAGTACTTC
>-|TRBJ2-7|-|TRBV28
CASSFGGGGAYEQYF
TGTGCCAGCAGTTTCGGTGGAGGGGGAGCCTACGAGCAGTACTTC
>TRBD1|TRBJ2-3|-|TRBV18
CASSPTGGAGTDTQYF
TGTGCCAGCTCACCTACAGGGGGCGCAGGCACAGATACGCAGTATTTT
>-|TRBJ2-7|-|TRBV19
CASKVREQSYEQYF
TGTGCCAGTAAGGTGCGGGAACAATCCTACGAGCAGTACTTC
>TRBD2|TRBJ2-3|-|TRBV2
CASRPAGVTDTQYF
TGTGCCAGCAGGCCAGCGGGGGTCACAGATACGCAGTATTTT
>-|TRBJ2-2|-|TRBV20-1
CSARARTADITGELFF
TGCAGTGCTAGAGCACGGACAGCGGACATCACCGGGGAGCTGTTTTTT
>TRBD2|TRBJ2-2|-|TRBV28
CASSSNPGGLWPGELFF
TGTGCCAGCAGTTCTAACCCGGGAGGGTTGTGGCCCGGGGAGCTGTTTTTT
>-|TRBJ2-5|-|TRBV29-1
CSVGTVRETQYF
TGCAGCGTTGGGACAGTACGCGAGACCCAGTACTTC
>-|TRBJ2-3|once|TRBV27
CASKGHDRDTQYF
TGTGCCAGCAAGGGACACGACAGGGATACGCAGTATTTT
>TRBD1|TRBJ2-1|-|TRBV4-1
CASSPNLSPGTGAYNEQFF
TGCGCCAGCAGCCCGAACCTCTCCCCCGGGACAGGGGCCTACAATGAGCAGTTCTTC
>-|TRBJ2-6|-|TRBV18
CASSPPLSGANVLTF
TGTGCCAGCTCACCACCCCTCTCTGGGGCCAACGTCCTGACTTTC
>-|TRBJ1-1|few|TRBV2
CASIQGENTEAFF
TGTGCCAGCATTCAAGGGGAGAACACTGAAGCTTTCTTT
>-|TRBJ1-3|-|TRBV3-1
CASSPQGAKGNTIYF
TGTGCCAGCAGCCCGCAAGGGGCGAAGGGAAACACCATATATTTT
>-|TRBJ1-5|-|TRBV4-1
CASSQNGQRDQPQHF
TGCGCCAGCAGCCAAAACGGACAGCGGGATCAGCCCCAGCATTTT
>-|TRBJ2-1|few|TRBV7-9
CASSLEDLSTSSEQFF
TGTGCCAGCAGCTTAGAGGACCTAAGTACTTCGAGTGAGCAGTTCTTC
>TRBD2|TRBJ2-7|-|TRBV29-1
CSVSGLAASYEQYF
TGCAGCGTTTCGGGACTAGCTGCATCCTACGAGCAGTACTTC
>TRBD2|TRBJ2-2|many|TRBV24-1
CATSASGRSFDTGELFF
TGTGCCACCAGTGCTAGCGGGAGAAGCTTTGATACCGGGGAGCTGTTTTTT
>-|TRBJ2-5|-|TRBV7-9
CASTLGQQTQYF
TGTGCCAGCACGTTAGGACAGCAAACCCAGTACTTC
>-|TRBJ2-5|-|TRBV4-2
CASSQDAGEETQYF
TGTGCCAGCAGCCAAGATGCAGGGGAAGAGACCCAGTACTTC
>-|TRBJ1-1|few|TRBV5-4
CASRQPTGNTEAFF
TGTGCCAGCAGGCAACCGACAGGGAACACTGAAGCTTTCTTT
>-|TRBJ2-1|-|TRBV20-1
CSATPWGSYNEQFF
TGCAGTGCTACCCCGTGGGGGAGCTACAATGAGCAGTTCTTC
>-|TRBJ2-5|-|TRBV20-1
CSAGGPQGTQYF
TGCAGTGCTGGGGGCCCTCAAGGGACCCAGTACTTC
>TRBD1|TRBJ2-1|-|TRBV6-1
CASTSDRVINEQFF
TGTGCCAGCACATCGGACAGGGTAATCAATGAGCAGTTCTTC